Shown below are 23 T cell receptor beta chains from a single sample sequenced in a study of graft-versus-host responses after intestinal transplantation. No antigen is known for these receptors. Produced via immunoSEQ multiplex PCR; TCRdb's table is partial and in-frame only. The repertoire holds approximately 46,000 clones, with roughly 80% as singletons. Sequences were derived from unstimulated CD4+ T cells sorted from spleen or lymph node cells, sampled before transplant. These TCRs come from a human donor who was the organ donor for an intestinal transplant.

This clone was seen a few times. The chain carries TRBV6-6 and TRBJ2-5; a possible D gene is TRBD1 (5 bases). V dropped 2 bases and J dropped 4 bases, with 5 bases sitting between them. The CDR3 spans 12 residues. CDR1 MNHNY and CDR2 SVGAGI come from the germline V gene (reference sequence). The CDR3 loop reads CASSYRGETQYF. CDR3 bases: TGTGCCAGCAGTTACAGGGGAGAGACCCAGTACTTC.

The J gene is TRBJ2-5, the V gene TRBV4-2, with D unresolved. The CDR3 runs 11 residues. V shed 2 bases and J shed 5 bases, with 3 bases lying between them. CDR1 LGHNA and CDR2 YNFKEQ come from the germline V gene. CDR3 loop: CASSQRETQYF. Written as DNA, the CDR3 is TGTGCCAGCAGCCAAAGGGAGACCCAGTACTTC.

This chain joins TRBV7-2 and TRBJ2-7, with D maybe TRBD1 (6 bases). V lost 2 bases, J lost 2 bases, and 10 bases lay in between. Germline V lookup: CDR1 SGHTA, CDR2 FQGNSA. This CDR3 spans 14 amino acids. Written as DNA, the CDR3 is TGTGCCAGCAGCTTAAAGCCAGGGGCCTACGAGCAGTACTTC. Amino acids: CASSLKPGAYEQYF.

The chain links TRBV11-2 to TRBJ2-1; 7 nucleotides line up with TRBD2. This CDR3 has 17 amino acids. J was trimmed by 5 bases and V by 5 bases; bases with no gene match: 15. Germline lookup yields CDR1 SGHAT and CDR2 FQNNGV. The DNA for the CDR3 is TGTGCCAGCAGCGAGGGGCACTCGGGAGGAGGGGACAATGAGCAGTTCTTC. Translated: CASSEGHSGGGDNEQFF.

V gene TRBV30 combines with J gene TRBJ2-3; no firm D call. Deletions cut 4 bases from V and 5 bases from J, with 10 bases between. CDR3 length: 12 residues. Looked up from germline, CDR1 is GTSNPN and CDR2 is SVGIG (reference sequence). CDR3 sequence reads: CAWIDRLDTQYF. The DNA of the CDR3 is TGTGCCTGGATAGATCGCCTAGATACGCAGTATTTT.

This sequence joins TRBV11-3 and TRBJ2-2, with TRBD2 matching 13 bases. Trimming took 5 bases from V and 6 from J; bases not matched to a gene: 9. Germline-derived CDR1 and CDR2 are SGHNT and YENEEA. The CDR3 runs to 17 residues. For the CDR3, the DNA is TGTGCCAGCAGCCGTGATACGGGACTAGCGGGATCCGGGGAGCTGTTTTTT. This codes for CASSRDTGLAGSGELFF.

This rearrangement joins TRBV15 to TRBJ1-1; 10 nucleotides agree with TRBD1. Trimming took 3 bases from V and 8 from J; bases not matched to a gene: 6. This CDR3 has 14 amino acids. The germline CDR1 and CDR2 sequences are LNHNV and YYDKDF (reference sequence). The CDR3 protein is CATSRDRGTAEAFF. In DNA, the CDR3 is TGTGCCACCAGCAGGGACAGGGGGACGGCAGAAGCTTTCTTT.

The gene calls are TRBV6-6 and TRBJ1-4; D remains ambiguous. The length of the CDR3 is 15 residues. Trimming took 0 bases from V and 0 from J, leaving 5 bases between them. Per germline, CDR1 MNHNY and CDR2 SVGAGI (reference sequence). Here the CDR3 reads CASSYSTTTNEKLFF. The CDR3 DNA sequence: TGTGCCAGCAGTTACTCGACAACAACTAATGAAAAACTGTTTTTT.

This clone was detected once. The gene calls are TRBV6-6 and TRBJ1-1; TRBD1 matches 7 bases. The CDR3 is 12 amino acids. The germline CDR1 and CDR2 sequences are MNHNY and SVGAGI (reference sequence). V was pared by 10 bases and J by 4 bases, with 6 bases of the junction left unmatched. The CDR3, as DNA: TGTGCCACGACCGGGACAGCCACTGAAGCTTTCTTT. It yields the protein CATTGTATEAFF.

The chain links TRBV30 to TRBJ2-7; 8 bases align to TRBD2. Trimming took 3 bases from V and 6 from J; bases not matched to a gene: 10. This CDR3 spans 14 amino acids. Germline CDR1 and CDR2: GTSNPN and SVGIG (reference sequence). The CDR3 coding sequence is TGTGCCTGGAGCGGTATAGCGGGGCTCTCCGAGCAGTACTTC. It is translated as CAWSGIAGLSEQYF.

This clone came up a few times. The rearrangement uses TRBV2 and TRBJ2-5, with a weak D call TRBD2 (5 bases). This CDR3 spans 12 amino acids. The ends were cut back, 7 bases at V and 2 bases at J, with 8 bases in the middle. Germline V gene data show CDR1 as SNHLY and CDR2 as FYNNEI. The CDR3 protein is CASTRTQETQYF. CDR3 sequence (DNA): TGTGCCAGCACTCGGACTCAAGAGACCCAGTACTTC.

The chain links TRBV5-1 to TRBJ2-2; D unresolved. The CDR3 runs 13 residues. Trimming left V 1 base short and J 7 bases short, with 8 bases between. Germline V CDR1 and CDR2: SGHRS, YFSETQ. This CDR3 is CASSLKEHGELFF. DNA of the CDR3: TGCGCCAGCAGCTTGAAGGAGCACGGGGAGCTGTTTTTT.

The genes are TRBV6-6 and TRBJ1-5; D might be TRBD1 (6 bases). This CDR3 is built from 14 residues. The germline V gene encodes CDR1 MNHNY and CDR2 SVGAGI (reference sequence). Trimming stripped 4 bases from V and 2 bases from J, with 9 bases between. CDR3 DNA sequence: TGTGCCAGCAGTTTCAGGGGTGGCAATCAGCCCCAGCATTTT. It translates to CASSFRGGNQPQHF.

This rearrangement joins TRBV5-6 to TRBJ1-1; no definite D call. The V end lost 0 bases, the J end lost 3 bases, and 3 bases lay between the germline ends. The CDR3 has 12 residues. Germline CDR1 SGHDT, CDR2 YYEEEE. The CDR3 sequence: CASSLGHTEAFF. The CDR3 region has the DNA TGTGCCAGCAGCTTGGGACACACTGAAGCTTTCTTT.

CDR3 region: CASSVGQIDGYTF. CDR3 DNA: TGTGCCAGCAGTGTCGGACAGATAGATGGCTACACCTTC. This sequence joins TRBV6-5 and TRBJ1-2; the D gene is possibly TRBD1 (6 bases). From germline, CDR1 is MNHEY and CDR2 SVGAGI. CDR3 length equals 13 residues. Trimming took off 5 bases at V and 6 bases at J, with 13 bases between the two ends.

The CDR3 nucleotides read TGTGCCACCAGCACTATGGGACAGGGAGCTACTAACTATGGCTACACCTTC. Amino acid sequence: CATSTMGQGATNYGYTF. The genes are TRBV15 and TRBJ1-2; TRBD1 matches 9 bases. The ends lost 4 bases at V and 0 bases at J; junction bases unmatched: 9. CDR1 LNHNV and CDR2 YYDKDF come from the germline V gene (reference sequence). CDR3 size: 17 residues.

The V and J genes are TRBV7-2 and TRBJ2-1; TRBD2 matches 8 bases. V dropped 2 bases and J dropped 5; count of bases not matched to a gene: 11. The CDR3 totals 17 residues. Per germline, CDR1 SGHTA and CDR2 FQGNSA. The CDR3 protein is CASSLRSKRGWNNEQFF. The CDR3 DNA sequence: TGTGCCAGCAGCTTACGGTCAAAGCGGGGGTGGAACAATGAGCAGTTCTTC.

This sequence joins TRBV5-4 and TRBJ1-3; a possible D gene is TRBD1 (6 bases). The CDR3 sequence is 14 residues long. V was shortened by 1 base and J by 3 bases, with 8 bases between the two germline ends. Germline CDR1 is SGHNT and CDR2 is YYREEE (reference sequence). The CDR3 is CASSLTGSGNTIYF. In nucleotides, the CDR3 is TGTGCCAGCAGCTTGACAGGGAGTGGAAACACCATATATTTT.

The V and J genes are TRBV5-4 and TRBJ2-3; the match to TRBD2 covers 10 bases. Unmatched junction bases numbered 3, after V lost 3 bases and J lost 2 bases. Germline assignment: CDR1 SGHNT and CDR2 YYREEE (reference sequence). The CDR3 has 15 residues. CDR3 coding DNA: TGTGCCAGCAGCTCAACTAGCGGGGTCACAGATACGCAGTATTTT. It yields the protein CASSSTSGVTDTQYF.

The CDR3 DNA follows: TGTGCCAGCAGTTACTCGATGCAGCGGAGGGGGGAGACCCAGTACTTC. Its translation: CASSYSMQRRGETQYF. This chain joins TRBV6-6 and TRBJ2-5; D possibly uses TRBD1 or TRBD2 (6 bases each). Trimming left V 0 bases short and J 5 bases short, with 16 bases between. The CDR3 is 16 amino acids. Germline CDR1 and CDR2: MNHNY and SVGAGI (reference sequence).

The chain carries TRBV6-6 and TRBJ2-7; TRBD1 aligns across 8 bases. This CDR3 has 12 amino acids. The J segment lost 4 bases and the V segment lost 5 bases, leaving 1 base of the junction unmatched. Germline CDR1 is MNHNY and CDR2 is SVGAGI (reference sequence). CDR3 in DNA: TGTGCCAGCAGTCGGGACAGGTACGAGCAGTACTTC. This encodes CASSRDRYEQYF.

The chain combines TRBV18 with TRBJ2-7; D gene uncertain. This CDR3 comprises 12 residues. V lost 3 bases, J lost 5 bases, and 8 bases lay in between. Germline V lookup: CDR1 KGHSH, CDR2 LQKENI. CDR3 sequence: CASSPQVNEQYF. The CDR3 DNA follows: TGTGCCAGCTCACCCCAGGTAAACGAGCAGTACTTC.

The V call is TRBV25-1, the J call TRBJ2-3; D unresolved. Germline V gene sequence: CDR1 MGHDK, CDR2 SYGVNS. Trimming cost V 2 bases and J 3 bases, with 9 bases left between them. The CDR3 is 14 amino acids. The DNA for the CDR3 is TGTGCCAGCAGTGAAGGGGTAATTACAGATACGCAGTATTTT. Protein sequence: CASSEGVITDTQYF. Full variable domain (remainder filled in from reference TRBV25-1 and TRBJ2-3): EADIYQTPRYLVIGTGKKITLECSQTMGHDKMYWYQQDPGMELHLIHYSYGVNSTEKGDLSSESTVSRIRTEHFPLTLESARPSHTSQYLCASSEGVITDTQYFGPGTRLTVL.